These T cell receptor beta chains were read from a single sample in a study of T cell changes during pregnancy in multiple sclerosis. TCRdb's copy holds only in-frame clones and misses some; the assay was immunoSEQ multiplex PCR. This sample has 35,000 to 45,000 clones, with approximately 90% found just once. The specimen was CD4+ T cells from peripheral blood mononuclear cells, collected in the third trimester of pregnancy. These receptors came from a female donor with multiple sclerosis, enrolled in a pregnancy study. Both conserved end residues are part of each CDR3. A D gene is named only where the DNA matches it firmly. Size tells how often a clone was seen (once, few, many) or the class of an expanded clone, and some rows leave it out.

v_call	d_call	j_call	clone_size	cdr3_aa
TRBV6-1	TRBD1	TRBJ2-7	-	CASSEFGQAGYEQYF
TRBV19	-	TRBJ1-2	-	CASSLTGTMDGYTF
TRBV5-8	TRBD2	TRBJ2-1	-	CASSFAGRAYNEQFF
TRBV10-3	-	TRBJ2-7	-	CATSTEAYEQYF
TRBV25-1	-	TRBJ1-2	-	CASSDFQGRGDRGYTF
TRBV12-5	TRBD1	TRBJ2-3	-	CASGSRGQGIDTQYF
TRBV5-1	TRBD1	TRBJ1-1	-	CASTPLGQGRHTEAFF
TRBV6-5	-	TRBJ2-1	-	CASSYSPVSYNEQFF
TRBV5-4	TRBD1	TRBJ2-7	-	CASSADRDRANEQYF
TRBV4-2	TRBD2	TRBJ2-7	-	CASSQLAGDRYEQYF
TRBV9	TRBD2	TRBJ2-7	-	CASSGTSAGGQGEQYF
TRBV7-2	-	TRBJ1-2	-	CASSPRTGGYTF
TRBV15	TRBD1	TRBJ1-2	-	CATSRDRQGARGYTF
TRBV7-9	-	TRBJ1-1	once	CASSPDSARRTEAFF
TRBV6-6	-	TRBJ1-3	-	CASSYGVGTGNTIYF
TRBV13	-	TRBJ2-7	once	CASSPTRSPITYEQYF
TRBV18	-	TRBJ2-7	once	CASSPEAGPGIEQYF
TRBV6-1	-	TRBJ2-7	-	CASSRASYEQYF
TRBV6-4	-	TRBJ1-1	-	CASSPQGLPVNTEAFF
TRBV11-1	TRBD1	TRBJ1-4	-	CASSQTRQGAEKLFF
TRBV6-5	-	TRBJ2-2	-	CASRSGIRFTGELFF
TRBV7-2	-	TRBJ2-1	-	CASSLNFIEGNEQFF
TRBV28	TRBD2	TRBJ2-6	-	CASSSGLAVSGANVLTF
TRBV28	-	TRBJ2-7	-	CASGGTPAYEQYF
TRBV9	TRBD2	TRBJ2-3	-	CASSVASGRADTQYF
TRBV2	TRBD2	TRBJ2-7	-	CASSDSLGAGGSYEQYF
TRBV18	-	TRBJ1-1	-	CASSKGPGGDTEAFF
TRBV5-1	TRBD2	TRBJ2-3	-	CASSNLAARTDTQYF
TRBV5-3	-	TRBJ1-2	-	CARSLNSGYGYTF
TRBV5-4	TRBD1	TRBJ2-7	-	CARDREVNEQYF
TRBV5-6	-	TRBJ1-5	once	CASSLRGGLGQPQHF
TRBV28	-	TRBJ1-2	-	CASSFHRDYGYTF
TRBV6-1	-	TRBJ1-4	-	CASSEGQGVRKLFF
TRBV10-2	TRBD1	TRBJ1-3	-	CASNPGGSGNTIYF
TRBV6-1	TRBD1	TRBJ2-7	-	CASSNRDRATYEQYF
TRBV30	-	TRBJ1-2	-	CAWSTGPTNYGYTF
TRBV19	TRBD2	TRBJ2-1	-	CASSIDASGVNEQFF
TRBV28	-	TRBJ2-3	-	CASSPSRRGGPDTQYF
TRBV7-8	TRBD1	TRBJ2-1	-	CASSLAGLVQGIYNEQFF
TRBV5-6	TRBD1	TRBJ1-2	-	CASSLGDRAFGGYTF
TRBV28	TRBD2	TRBJ2-1	-	CASSARGAGRRDEQFF
TRBV6-4	-	TRBJ2-3	-	CASSDAGNVADTQYF
TRBV9	TRBD2	TRBJ2-1	-	CASSVAASGRDEQFF
TRBV6-5	TRBD1	TRBJ1-2	-	CASKPGQTYGYTF
TRBV11-2	TRBD1	TRBJ2-2	-	CASSSSGTVMTGELFF
TRBV9	TRBD2	TRBJ2-7	-	CASSVGGSPAYEQYF
TRBV5-4	-	TRBJ1-4	-	CASSLLGGDEKLFF
TRBV6-5	TRBD1	TRBJ1-4	-	CASKPGTGGARKLFF
TRBV7-2	-	TRBJ2-7	once	CASSIRVTYEQYF
TRBV4-2	TRBD2	TRBJ2-1	-	CASSSAGLAGYNEQFF
TRBV19	TRBD1	TRBJ2-1	-	CASSIEQGVYNEQFF
TRBV6-5	TRBD2	TRBJ2-1	-	CASSYELAGGRNEQFF
TRBV28	TRBD1	TRBJ2-5	-	CASRPQGVETQYF
TRBV28	TRBD2	TRBJ2-4	-	CASRTSGTLAKNIQYF
TRBV5-6	TRBD1	TRBJ2-7	-	CASSPRTGKDSYEQYF
TRBV10-3	-	TRBJ2-4	-	CAIKADEQKNIQYF
TRBV4-3	TRBD2	TRBJ2-7	-	CASSQGLAGRGGWEQYF
TRBV5-1	TRBD1	TRBJ2-7	-	CASSLGDRVEQYF
TRBV9	TRBD1	TRBJ2-3	-	CASSVGGLDRAGTDTQYF